This TCR beta chain was recorded in a study of CD8 T cells in ankylosing spondylitis. TCRdb re-called the 5' RACE reads with MiXCR, one entry per CDR3 protein. The sample consists of approximately 69,000 distinct CDR3 sequences, 5.3% of them appearing once. This clonotype was seen ten or more times. V lost 3 bases to trimming and J lost 3 bases, with 12 bases between them. The CDR3 sequence is 14 residues long. CDR1 is SGHRS and CDR2 is YFSETQ in the germline V gene. The source is a male donor with ankylosing spondylitis or in good health (not recorded which). The chain links TRBV5-1 to TRBJ1-1; possibly TRBD1 for D (6 bases). Sequences were obtained from blood, either unsorted or a sorted T cell fraction (not recorded which). The CDR3 reads CASSSQGGDTEAFF. In nucleotides, the CDR3 is TGCGCCAGCAGCTCCCAAGGGGGGGACACTGAAGCTTTCTTT.